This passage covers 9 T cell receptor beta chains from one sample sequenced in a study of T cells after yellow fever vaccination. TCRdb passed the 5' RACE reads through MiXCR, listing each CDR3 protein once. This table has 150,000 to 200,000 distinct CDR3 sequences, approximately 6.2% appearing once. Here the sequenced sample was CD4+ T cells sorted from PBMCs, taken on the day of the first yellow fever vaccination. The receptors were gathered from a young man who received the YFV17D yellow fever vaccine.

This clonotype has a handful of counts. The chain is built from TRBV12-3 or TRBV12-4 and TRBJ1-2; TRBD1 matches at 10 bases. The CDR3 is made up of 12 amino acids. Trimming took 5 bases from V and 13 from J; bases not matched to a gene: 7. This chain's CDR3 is CASSPGQGKCTF. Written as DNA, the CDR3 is TGTGCCAGCAGTCCGGGACAGGGGAAATGCACCTTC.

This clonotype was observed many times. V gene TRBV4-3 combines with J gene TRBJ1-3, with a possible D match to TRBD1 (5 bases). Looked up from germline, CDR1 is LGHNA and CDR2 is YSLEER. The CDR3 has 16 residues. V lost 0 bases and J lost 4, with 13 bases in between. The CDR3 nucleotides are TGCGCCAGCAGCCAAGATACGGGGGGTAGGGGAAACACCATATATTTT. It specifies CASSQDTGGRGNTIYF.

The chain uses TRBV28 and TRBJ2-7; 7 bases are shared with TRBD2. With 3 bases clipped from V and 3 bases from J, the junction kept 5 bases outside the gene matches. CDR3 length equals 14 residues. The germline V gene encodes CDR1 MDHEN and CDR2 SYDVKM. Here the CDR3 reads CASSLGGNHYEQYF. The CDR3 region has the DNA TGTGCCAGCAGTTTGGGGGGGAATCACTACGAGCAGTACTTC.

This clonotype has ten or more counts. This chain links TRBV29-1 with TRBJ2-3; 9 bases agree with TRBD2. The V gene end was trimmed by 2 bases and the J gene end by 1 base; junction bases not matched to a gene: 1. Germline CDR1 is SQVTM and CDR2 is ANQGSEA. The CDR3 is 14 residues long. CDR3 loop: CSVEIAGGTDTQYF. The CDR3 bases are TGCAGCGTTGAAATAGCGGGGGGCACAGATACGCAGTATTTT.

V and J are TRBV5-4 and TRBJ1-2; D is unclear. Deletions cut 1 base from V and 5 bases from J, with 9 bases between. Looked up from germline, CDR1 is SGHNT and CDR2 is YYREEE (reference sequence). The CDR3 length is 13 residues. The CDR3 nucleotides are TGTGCCAGCAGCTTGTTAGACACGTATGGCTACACCTTC. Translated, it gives CASSLLDTYGYTF.

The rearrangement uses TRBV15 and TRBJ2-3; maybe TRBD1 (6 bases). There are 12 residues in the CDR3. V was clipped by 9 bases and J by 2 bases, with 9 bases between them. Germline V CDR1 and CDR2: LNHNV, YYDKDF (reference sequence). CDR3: CATQGNTDTQYF. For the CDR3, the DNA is TGTGCCACGCAGGGGAACACAGATACGCAGTATTTT.

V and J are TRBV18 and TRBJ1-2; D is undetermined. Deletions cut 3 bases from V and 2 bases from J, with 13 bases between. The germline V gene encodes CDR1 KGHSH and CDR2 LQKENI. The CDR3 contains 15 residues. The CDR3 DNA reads TGTGCCAGCTCACCGGAACCAGTAGGAAACTATGGCTACACCTTC. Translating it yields CASSPEPVGNYGYTF.

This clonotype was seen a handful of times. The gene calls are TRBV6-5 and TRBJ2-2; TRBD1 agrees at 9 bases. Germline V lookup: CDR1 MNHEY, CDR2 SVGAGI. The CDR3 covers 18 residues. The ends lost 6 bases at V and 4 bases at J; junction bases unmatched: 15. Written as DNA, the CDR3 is TGTGCCAGCAGCGTCCCGGGACAGGGCCGGGGGCCCACCGGGGAGCTGTTTTTT. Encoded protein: CASSVPGQGRGPTGELFF.

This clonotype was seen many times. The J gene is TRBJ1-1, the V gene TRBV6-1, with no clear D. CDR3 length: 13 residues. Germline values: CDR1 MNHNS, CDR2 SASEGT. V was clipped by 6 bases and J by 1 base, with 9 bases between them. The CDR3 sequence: CASRSFGNTEAFF. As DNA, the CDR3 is TGTGCCAGCAGATCCTTTGGGAACACTGAAGCTTTCTTT.